Each of the 7 T cell receptor beta chains below was sequenced from the same sample in a study of CD8+ T cells in alopecia areata. Treatment indicated: oral pan-JAK inhibitor, 5-10 mg twice daily. After isolation, RNA underwent reverse transcription to generate cDNA as the sequencing template. The table came from immunoSEQ multiplex PCR; TCRdb's copy has only in-frame clones and leaves some out. The sample carries 250,000 to 350,000 clones, 60% recorded once. This specimen was CD4+ T cells sorted from blood, taken at roughly week 53, from a patient treated with tofacitinib. The receptors derive from a human donor with alopecia areata.

The V gene is TRBV4-2, the J gene TRBJ2-3; no clear D. Germline assignment: CDR1 LGHNA and CDR2 YNFKEQ. This CDR3 is built from 13 residues. Trimming removed 5 bases from V and 0 bases from J, with 6 bases in between. CDR3 region: CASSSQSTDTQYF. The CDR3 nucleotides read TGTGCCAGCAGCTCTCAGAGCACAGATACGCAGTATTTT.

CDR3 DNA sequence: TGTGCCAGCAGCCAAGGGACAGGGATCGTTGGCTACACCTTC. Translation: CASSQGTGIVGYTF. The chain joins TRBV7-8 to TRBJ1-2; 9 bases match TRBD1. V lost 5 bases, J lost 7 bases, and 8 bases stayed unmatched. The germline V gene encodes CDR1 SGHVS and CDR2 FQNEAQ. The CDR3 extends over 14 amino acids. Looking up the rest from reference TRBV7-8 and TRBJ1-2 gives the full variable domain: GAGVSQSPRYKVAKRGQDVALRCDPISGHVSLFWYQQALGQGPEFLTYFQNEAQLDKSGLPSDRFFAERPEGSVSTLKIQRTQQEDSAVYLCASSQGTGIVGYTFGSGTRLTVV.

The chain recombines TRBV4-3 with TRBJ1-1; D unclear. This CDR3 is built from 15 residues. Between the trimmed V and J ends, which lost 0 bases and 5 bases, there was a span of 13 bases. Per the germline V gene, CDR1 is LGHNA and CDR2 is YSLEER. The CDR3 here is CASSQEIGHKTEAFF. As DNA, the CDR3 is TGCGCCAGCAGCCAAGAGATAGGGCATAAAACTGAAGCTTTCTTT.

This clone has more than one count but fewer than ten. This chain connects TRBV15 to TRBJ1-1, with TRBD1 identical over 7 bases. CDR1 LNHNV and CDR2 YYDKDF come from the germline V gene (reference sequence). There are 16 residues in the CDR3. J was trimmed by 1 base and V by 7 bases; bases with no gene match: 12. In nucleotides, the CDR3 is TGTGCCACCAAGACGGACAGGCGAGGAGCGAACACTGAAGCTTTCTTT. Protein product: CATKTDRRGANTEAFF.

The rearrangement uses TRBV6-5 and TRBJ2-7; possible D gene TRBD2, 5 bases. The CDR3 extends over 13 amino acids. Trimming stripped 6 bases from V and 2 bases from J, with 11 bases between. Looked up from germline, CDR1 is MNHEY and CDR2 is SVGAGI. CDR3 DNA: TGTGCCAGCAGCCCGCGGGTAGCCTACGAGCAGTACTTC. Encoded protein: CASSPRVAYEQYF.

A few counts support this clone. This rearrangement joins TRBV6-5 to TRBJ1-2; D is possibly TRBD1 (6 bases). The V gene lost 0 bases and the J gene lost 5 bases, with 13 bases spanning the gap. Germline V gene sequence: CDR1 MNHEY, CDR2 SVGAGI. The CDR3 covers 15 residues. CDR3 amino acids: CASSYSGGGKYGYTF. The CDR3 coding sequence is TGTGCCAGCAGTTACTCCGGCGGGGGCAAGTATGGCTACACCTTC.

The chain is built from TRBV5-1 and TRBJ2-7; D not resolved. The V gene's germline CDR1 is SGHRS and CDR2 YFSETQ. The CDR3 contains 13 residues. V lost 0 bases and J lost 6, with 10 bases in between. In DNA, the CDR3 is TGCGCCAGCAGCTTGGAGGTAGCTGGCGAGCAGTACTTC. Protein sequence: CASSLEVAGEQYF. The full variable domain, its missing parts supplied by reference TRBV5-1 and TRBJ2-7, is KAGVTQTPRYLIKTRGQQVTLSCSPISGHRSVSWYQQTPGQGLQFLFEYFSETQRNKGNFPGRFSGRQFSNSRSEMNVSTLELGDSALYLCASSLEVAGEQYFGPGTRLTVT.